This TCR beta chain was documented in a study of cytomegalovirus exposure and HLA in healthy donors listed by TCRdb under 2017. For the study in its entirety: An earlier analysis of roughly 610 of the donors reported 250 to 300 Gb of sequence data and 100 million to 120 million unique TCR beta sequences obtained from about 179 million T cells. In addition to the first cohort of 666 subjects, a separate validation cohort of 120 different subjects was used. On average, 235,054 unique TCR beta nucleotide sequences were sequenced per donor among 350 to 400 genotyped donors of the cohort, with approximately 18% of those sequences being non-productive. Donor age, sex, ethnicity and CMV serostatus were compiled alongside the repertoire data. About 280 gigabases of sequencing data and approximately 85 million unique TCR sequences were included in an early release covering several hundred HLA-typed donors. Of the roughly 390 genotyped donors, approximately 83% fell in the genetic ancestry cluster associated with self-reported Caucasian donors. HLA typing included class I and class II loci at four-digit resolution. The number of donors typed differed by locus, with 629-630 for A, B, C, DRB1 and DQB1, roughly 520 for DQA1, over 600 for DPA1, and approximately 470 for DPB1. The later analysis used no new phenotypic data to find candidate immune exposures, relying instead on TCR beta sequences and their occurrence across donors. Genome-wide SNP genotypes for about 65% of the roughly 700 donors were used in a later genetic analysis, which treated that subset as a discovery cohort. To study patterns of TCR occurrence, a later analysis re-analyzed previously published TCR beta repertoires from 600 to 750 donors and added high-resolution HLA genotyping. A handful of DR-DQ haplotypes were handled as single units for association and clustering because linkage in the cohort was strong. All discovery cohort repertoires had been generated using a single sequencing platform. To decide whether each TCR beta V gene segment behaved as functional or pseudogenic, an earlier analysis of several hundred of the donors relied on high-throughput TCR beta sequencing. The study aimed to test whether signatures of past pathogen exposure could be identified by cataloging public T cell receptors. The study used immunosequencing to profile the T cell repertoires of 666 subjects and linked those repertoires to cytomegalovirus serostatus. To predict cytomegalovirus infection status, the study brought together high-throughput TCR immunosequencing, statistical association of individual TCRs with disease status, and machine learning. Broader findings and caveats from the paper: Some IMGT-functional V segments, including TRBV6-2 and TRBV6-3, could not be distinguished by the 87-base-pair reads and were therefore excluded. Most TCR sequences were seen in very few donors, while some public TCRs were found in many individuals. A later analysis reported that several top co-occurrence clusters appeared linked to parvovirus B19, influenza, CMV and Epstein-Barr virus. The cohort was sequenced for TCR beta chains only, and without alpha or paired-chain data the features that could be detected were limited. Compared with the roughly 720-donor mean, donors in an Asian-associated ancestry cluster had fewer N-insertions in productive TCRs, according to a later genetic analysis. Assigning TCR associations to individual alleles was difficult when HLA alleles, especially DR and DQ, strongly co-occurred. A cluster of highly shared sequence variants was judged likely to represent a technical artifact of the sequencing pipeline. An association between a missense DCLRE1C variant and V-gene and J-gene trimming of TCR beta chains was found in a later genetic analysis and replicated in an independent cohort. In a later analysis, HLA-associated TCR beta chains showed more clonal expansion and lower generation probabilities than non-associated chains that were equally common. Three of the identified cytomegalovirus-associated TCR beta chains were confirmed in vitro to be specific for cytomegalovirus antigens. A total of about 150 TCR beta chains were listed by the study as associated with cytomegalovirus. The authors suggested that the approach could potentially be generalized to other disease states and immunological phenotypes. The presence/absence analyses assumed that sequencing depth was roughly uniform across donors, and that assumption may not be true. Correlated functional status among segregating V segments might be attributable to linkage disequilibrium, but an unknown experimental factor could not be ruled out. According to a later analysis, most CMV-associated TCR beta chains appeared to be HLA-restricted, and the HLA associations seemed to be driven largely by CMV exposure. A later analysis found that TCR association rates varied across HLA loci, with DRB1 alleles showing the most associated TCRs and HLA-C alleles the fewest. A further reported finding was that TCR beta sequences accurately predicted the HLA-A and HLA-B alleles for most subjects in the first cohort. In an earlier analysis of approximately 590 of the donors, most TCR beta V segments were observed in productive rearrangements about 87% or about 30% of the time, broadly matching IMGT annotations. HLA typing was unavailable for some donors at each locus, so association tests used only the typed subset. Immune exposure information for the cohort was limited to CMV serostatus. Some 16 rarely observed V segments, including chromosome 9 orphons, were excluded from the earlier analysis of approximately 500 of the donors because counts were too low. The classifier was reported to diagnose cytomegalovirus status with high specificity and sensitivity in both the original cohort and the validation cohort. Specific HLA alleles were associated with over 15,000 TCR beta sequences at a false discovery rate of 0.05 in a later analysis.

This clone is a singleton in its sample. What antigen it recognizes has not been identified. The input lacks base qualities; no much larger clone sits a single base away. The cohort was made up of approximately 670 healthy bone marrow donors. All cohort members were sampled while nominally healthy, although unrecorded immune exposures were likely present. Of the 690 or so cohort members, approximately 300 had a positive CMV serostatus and roughly 370 had a negative one, while no CMV serostatus was recorded for the donor. A peripheral blood sample was collected from each donor, and TCR beta sequencing was performed on peripheral blood mononuclear cells. The Qiagen DNeasy Blood Extraction Kit was used to extract genomic DNA from the blood cell samples. The library was prepared using the immunoSEQ multiplex PCR assay. The multiplex PCR relied on a mix of 60 forward primers for TCR Vbeta segments and 13 reverse primers for TCR Jbeta segments. The CDR3 region of rearranged TCR beta genes was amplified from genomic DNA with a multiplex PCR assay. The amplified TCR beta libraries were sequenced on the Illumina HiSeq System as 87-base-pair reads. Under the source paper's analysis protocol: In a later analysis, tens of millions of unique TCR beta chains were counted across the roughly 610 repertoires, and around 11 million of these chains were shared by at least two donors. To remove PCR and sequencing errors, raw reads were error-corrected and collapsed into unique sequences using a nearest-neighbor algorithm that merged closely related sequences. Alignment of CDR3 sequences to IMGT reference sequences was used to assign V, D and J gene segments. Each retained sequence needed at least a six-nucleotide match to both a V gene segment and a J gene segment. Rearrangements were called productive when the CDR3 lacked stop codons and stayed in frame with V and J; all others were non-productive. Following IMGT convention, CDR3 was defined as the stretch from the second conserved V-encoded cysteine up to the conserved J-encoded phenylalanine. The earlier analysis of 587 of the donors excluded any sequence lacking an unambiguous match to a single V gene segment. In an earlier analysis of roughly 600 of the donors, a V segment was called functional when productive rearrangements were above 56.7%, and segregating when the standard deviation between donors exceeded 5%. A statistical classification framework was developed to diagnose cytomegalovirus status using the catalog of TCR beta chain sequences. In a later analysis, V and J genes were assigned by comparing TCR nucleotide sequences against IMGT/GENE-DB human TR gene sequences. A later analysis assigned CDR3 sequences and most-parsimonious VDJ recombination scenarios with the TCRdist pipeline. A later analysis defined each TCR beta chain by its CDR3 amino acid sequence plus V-gene family, and excluded reads lacking a unique V-gene family. As a way to deal with suspected cross-contamination and a sequencing artifact, a later analysis dropped 500 to 700 nucleotide sequences that were highly shared and had low generation probability. For each public chain, a later analysis derived a clonal expansion index from normalized ranks of inferred template counts within each repertoire. In a later analysis, generation probabilities were computed with a VDJ recombination model fitted to out-of-frame rearrangements, and the resulting probabilities were checked against IGoR. In a later analysis, hypergeometric tests were used to score TCR-TCR, TCR-HLA and TCR-CMV co-occurrence, with a repertoire-size bias correction applied to TCR pairs. To estimate false discovery rates, a later analysis permuted the HLA or CMV assignments 20 times. In a later analysis, co-occurring TCRs were grouped using DBSCAN, with TCRdist sequence similarity added in when clustering inside HLA-allele-positive subsets. For co-occurrence clustering, repertoires with fewer than 30,000 or more than 120,000 public chains were excluded, along with about five repertoires with anomalous nucleotide sharing. What TCRdb holds here is the immuneACCESS table cut down to in-frame rearrangements. Part of the clones is not present; checked against another copy, under half of the missing clones reflect an unresolved V gene, and the others are unexplained. The DNA was the basis for D and trimming; V, J and clone size are from that table. The sample data list some 150,000 clones, and about 76% of these were observed just once. Under 4% of the sample comes from the top ten.

The junction shows trimming of 3 bases on V and 3 bases on J, plus 12 bases between the germline ends. The germline V gene supplies CDR1 SGHRS and CDR2 YFSETQ. The CDR3 spans 15 residues, from the cysteine through the phenylalanine. Only the CDR3 DNA is retained, 45 bases long and in frame from the first base. Recombination joined TRBV5-1 with TRBJ1-4; a confident D gene designation cannot be given. Source material: PBMCs. The TCR sequence derives from a human donor in good health. The DNA sequence is given as TGCGCCAGCAGCTCCATTTACAGCTCTAATGAAAAACTGTTTTTT. Its product reads: CASSSIYSSNEKLFF.